Listed below are T cell receptor beta chains from one sample, sequenced in a study of PD-1 blockade in mismatch repair-deficient tumors. TCRdb's table, derived via immunoSEQ multiplex PCR, lists solely in-frame clones and lacks some. The sample has about 120,000 clones, roughly 80% seen once. The specimen comprised peripheral blood, sampled approximately 14 months after starting pembrolizumab. The receptors come from an adult with mismatch repair-deficient cancer. Each CDR3 is given with its conserved first and last residue. D genes are given only for firm matches. Clone size appears in some rows only: once, few, many, or a class for an expanded clone.

abundance: .
d_gene: .
v_gene: TRBV9
j_gene: TRBJ2-1
CDR3aa: CASSVLAGTMGNEQFF
CDR3nt: TGTGCCAGCAGCGTTCTGGCGGGAACAATGGGCAATGAGCAGTTCTTC

abundance: .
d_gene: .
v_gene: TRBV11-1
j_gene: TRBJ2-7
CDR3aa: CASSLAGISSYEQYF
CDR3nt: TGTGCCAGCAGCTTAGCGGGGATCAGCTCCTACGAGCAGTACTTC

abundance: once
d_gene: TRBD1
v_gene: TRBV7-9
j_gene: TRBJ1-5
CDR3aa: CASSLGGTDKGSNQPQHF
CDR3nt: TGTGCCAGCAGCTTGGGCGGGACAGATAAAGGTAGCAATCAGCCCCAGCATTTT

abundance: .
d_gene: .
v_gene: TRBV7-9
j_gene: TRBJ2-7
CDR3aa: CASSLALGEREQYF
CDR3nt: TGTGCCAGCAGCTTAGCGCTCGGGGAACGCGAGCAGTACTTC

abundance: .
d_gene: .
v_gene: TRBV11-3
j_gene: TRBJ1-3
CDR3aa: CASSLRGNTIYF
CDR3nt: TGTGCCAGCAGCCTGCGAGGAAACACCATATATTTT

abundance: .
d_gene: .
v_gene: TRBV15
j_gene: TRBJ2-7
CDR3aa: CATSRDKYEQYF
CDR3nt: TGTGCCACCAGCAGAGATAAATACGAGCAGTACTTC

abundance: .
d_gene: TRBD1
v_gene: TRBV7-9
j_gene: TRBJ1-1
CDR3aa: CASSLDRVNTEAFF
CDR3nt: TGTGCCAGCAGCCTCGACAGGGTGAACACTGAAGCTTTCTTT

abundance: .
d_gene: TRBD2
v_gene: TRBV7-9
j_gene: TRBJ2-1
CDR3aa: CASSFRWEPSGRREQFF
CDR3nt: TGTGCCAGCAGCTTTCGCTGGGAACCTAGCGGGAGAAGGGAGCAGTTCTTC

abundance: .
d_gene: .
v_gene: TRBV19
j_gene: TRBJ1-1
CDR3aa: CASSKESRNTEAFF
CDR3nt: TGTGCCAGTAGTAAGGAATCGCGAAACACTGAAGCTTTCTTT

abundance: .
d_gene: .
v_gene: TRBV25-1
j_gene: TRBJ2-1
CDR3aa: CASSEWGGAGASYNEQFF
CDR3nt: TGTGCCAGCAGTGAATGGGGGGGGGCAGGGGCCTCCTACAATGAGCAGTTCTTC

abundance: .
d_gene: .
v_gene: TRBV6-5
j_gene: TRBJ1-5
CDR3aa: CASSYRLDQPQHF
CDR3nt: TGTGCCAGCAGTTACCGGCTGGATCAGCCCCAGCATTTT

abundance: few
d_gene: TRBD1
v_gene: TRBV30
j_gene: TRBJ2-7
CDR3aa: CARTGTGPYEQYF
CDR3nt: TGTGCCCGGACCGGGACAGGGCCCTACGAGCAGTACTTC

abundance: .
d_gene: TRBD1
v_gene: TRBV7-6
j_gene: TRBJ2-3
CDR3aa: CASSLVGGQGATDTQYF
CDR3nt: TGTGCCAGCAGCTTAGTAGGGGGACAGGGAGCAACAGATACGCAGTATTTT

abundance: .
d_gene: .
v_gene: TRBV18
j_gene: TRBJ1-2
CDR3aa: CASSPPTETHGYTF
CDR3nt: TGTGCCAGCTCACCACCTACTGAAACCCATGGCTACACCTTC

abundance: .
d_gene: TRBD1
v_gene: TRBV19
j_gene: TRBJ1-4
CDR3aa: CASRTTDRGNEKLFF
CDR3nt: TGTGCCAGTAGAACGACGGACAGGGGAAATGAAAAACTGTTTTTT

abundance: .
d_gene: TRBD1
v_gene: TRBV15
j_gene: TRBJ1-4
CDR3aa: CATSRSEQGPLFF
CDR3nt: TGTGCCACCAGCAGATCGGAACAGGGGCCACTGTTTTTT

abundance: .
d_gene: TRBD2
v_gene: TRBV6-5
j_gene: TRBJ2-1
CDR3aa: CASREPTSGRRLFF
CDR3nt: TGTGCCAGCAGGGAGCCGACTAGCGGGAGGCGGTTGTTCTTC

abundance: .
d_gene: .
v_gene: TRBV7-9
j_gene: TRBJ2-1
CDR3aa: CASRSRDLLSSYNEQFF
CDR3nt: TGTGCCAGCAGGTCCCGGGACCTCCTAAGCTCCTACAATGAGCAGTTCTTC

abundance: many
d_gene: .
v_gene: TRBV6-1
j_gene: TRBJ2-4
CDR3aa: CASSERETGIQYF
CDR3nt: TGTGCCAGCAGTGAAAGGGAGACGGGCATTCAGTACTTC

abundance: .
d_gene: TRBD1
v_gene: TRBV7-9
j_gene: TRBJ2-7
CDR3aa: CASSLILTGGSYEQYF
CDR3nt: TGTGCCAGCAGCTTAATTCTGACAGGGGGCTCCTACGAGCAGTACTTC

abundance: once
d_gene: TRBD1
v_gene: TRBV19
j_gene: TRBJ2-6
CDR3aa: CASSTTGVGANVLTF
CDR3nt: TGTGCCAGTAGTACCACAGGGGTTGGGGCCAACGTCCTGACTTTC

abundance: once
d_gene: TRBD1
v_gene: TRBV7-9
j_gene: TRBJ2-3
CDR3aa: CASSPQGVPDTQYF
CDR3nt: TGTGCCAGCAGCCCTCAGGGGGTCCCAGATACGCAGTATTTT

abundance: .
d_gene: TRBD1
v_gene: TRBV29-1
j_gene: TRBJ2-7
CDR3aa: CSVQGRDSLDF
CDR3nt: TGCAGCGTTCAAGGACGGGACAGCCTAGATTTC

abundance: .
d_gene: .
v_gene: TRBV29-1
j_gene: TRBJ2-7
CDR3aa: CSVDGIGYVHEQYF
CDR3nt: TGCAGCGTTGATGGTATCGGCTACGTCCACGAGCAGTACTTC

abundance: .
d_gene: .
v_gene: TRBV13
j_gene: TRBJ1-5
CDR3aa: CASSLSRRNQPQHF
CDR3nt: TGTGCCAGCAGCTTAAGCAGGCGTAATCAGCCCCAGCATTTT

abundance: .
d_gene: TRBD2
v_gene: TRBV6-5
j_gene: TRBJ2-5
CDR3aa: CASSSASGWETQYF
CDR3nt: TGTGCCAGCAGTTCGGCTAGCGGGTGGGAGACCCAGTACTTC

abundance: .
d_gene: TRBD1
v_gene: TRBV9
j_gene: TRBJ2-7
CDR3aa: CASSASRTGFLDEQYF
CDR3nt: TGTGCCAGCAGCGCCTCCAGGACAGGGTTTTTGGACGAGCAGTACTTC

abundance: .
d_gene: .
v_gene: TRBV6-6
j_gene: TRBJ2-7
CDR3aa: CASSLQGPYEQYF
CDR3nt: TGTGCCAGCAGTTTACAGGGACCCTACGAGCAGTACTTC

abundance: .
d_gene: .
v_gene: TRBV7-6
j_gene: TRBJ2-5
CDR3aa: CASSLPQDWQYF
CDR3nt: TGTGCCAGCAGCTTACCACAGGACTGGCAGTACTTC

abundance: .
d_gene: TRBD1
v_gene: TRBV19
j_gene: TRBJ2-6
CDR3aa: CASSGGESGANVLTF
CDR3nt: TGTGCCAGCTCAGGGGGCGAGTCTGGGGCCAACGTCCTGACTTTC

abundance: few
d_gene: .
v_gene: TRBV11-3
j_gene: TRBJ2-1
CDR3aa: CASSRGVATSGYNEQFF
CDR3nt: TGTGCCAGCAGCAGGGGGGTTGCGACGTCTGGTTACAATGAGCAGTTCTTC

abundance: once
d_gene: .
v_gene: TRBV11-1
j_gene: TRBJ2-1
CDR3aa: CASSLGLVADNEQFF
CDR3nt: TGTGCCAGCAGCTTGGGGTTGGTAGCGGACAATGAGCAGTTCTTC

abundance: many
d_gene: .
v_gene: TRBV6-5
j_gene: TRBJ1-4
CDR3aa: CASRRRPNEKLFF
CDR3nt: TGTGCCAGCAGGCGTAGGCCGAATGAAAAACTGTTTTTT

abundance: .
d_gene: TRBD2
v_gene: TRBV9
j_gene: TRBJ2-3
CDR3aa: CASSVGGRADTQYF
CDR3nt: TGTGCCAGCAGCGTAGGCGGGAGGGCAGATACGCAGTATTTT